This TCR beta chain was sequenced for a study of cytomegalovirus exposure and HLA in healthy donors. Study results and caveats: The study flagged some 180 TCR beta chains as cytomegalovirus-associated. Later analysis suggested links between common viral pathogens and several top significant clusters.

V was clipped by 6 bases and J by 2 bases, with 17 bases between them. CDR1 MNHNS and CDR2 SASEGT come from the germline V gene. The CDR3 is made up of 15 amino acids. Concerning this clone: What it binds is unknown.

The PCR ran on 60 Vbeta and 13 Jbeta primers. The data were produced by immunoSEQ multiplex PCR, yet TCRdb's version contains in-frame clones alone and is incomplete. Of about 170,000 clones listed, about three quarters are singletons. The clonotype comes from a woman in her forties or fifties in good health and CMV-seropositive. The sequencing sample was made of PBMCs. The chain joins TRBV6-1 to TRBJ2-7; tentative D call: TRBD1 (6 bases). The CDR3 DNA is TGTGCCAGCAGACCCTACCTACAGGGCCCCTACGAGCAGTACTTC. It translates to CASRPYLQGPYEQYF.